This TCR beta chain was found in a study of blood T cell repertoires in COVID-19. CDR1 and CDR2 from the germline V gene are SNHLY and FYNNEI. With 4 bases removed from V and 2 bases from J, the gap between germline ends came to 5 bases. There are 12 residues in the CDR3. Profiling relied on immunoSEQ multiplex PCR, and the TCRdb table lists in-frame clones only, not all of them. Among over 350,000 clones listed, roughly nine tenths were seen once. Across about two dozen US areas, participants ranged in age from about 18 to 89 years. Specimen: PBMCs or T cells enriched from blood (not recorded which). This sequence originates from a woman between 40 and 55 years old who had been exposed to COVID-19. V and J are TRBV2 and TRBJ1-2; tentative D call: TRBD1 (5 bases). CDR3 region: CASSGTNYGYTF. The CDR3 nucleotides read TGTGCCAGCAGTGGGACAAACTATGGCTACACCTTC. The full variable domain, rest sourced from reference TRBV2 and TRBJ1-2, is EPEVTQTPSHQVTQMGQEVILRCVPISNHLYFYWYRQILGQKVEFLVSFYNNEISEKSEIFDDQFSVERPDGSNFTLKIRSTKLEDSAMYFCASSGTNYGYTFGSGTRLTVV.